This TCR beta chain appears in the sequencing data of a study of shared clonotypes between healthy human individuals. The naive CD8 subset, CD45RO-negative cells positively selected for CCR7, excluded terminally differentiated effector memory CD45RA+ cells. For this clone: Antigen specificity is unknown.

Assay: immunoSEQ multiplex PCR; the TCRdb copy retains only in-frame clones and omits some. This sample has about 1,900,000 clones, with less than 95% found just once. Study-level findings and limits: Non-shared clonotypes had lower generation probabilities than those shared by all four donors. Large depth notwithstanding, sorted-subset sequencing proved incomplete by rarefaction. On the whole, naive subsets had larger estimated richness than memory subsets had. Around 5% of naive CD4 clonotypes were common to a few donors.

The V and J ends lost 0 bases and 6 bases respectively, with 22 bases between them. CDR3 size: 17 residues. Germline CDR1 reads SGHNT; CDR2 reads YYREEE (reference sequence). The gene calls are TRBV5-4 and TRBJ2-7; D remains ambiguous. The sequence derives from a man between 18 and 29 years old in good health. The sequenced sample consisted of naive CD8+ T cells sorted from blood. The CDR3 DNA follows: TGTGCCAGCAGCTTGGGATTTAAGGACCAGCGCCCCACCGAGCAGTACTTC. It codes for CASSLGFKDQRPTEQYF. The full variable domain, rest sourced from reference TRBV5-4 and TRBJ2-7, is ETGVTQSPTHLIKTRGQQVTLRCSSQSGHNTVSWYQQALGQGPQFIFQYYREEENGRGNFPPRFSGLQFPNYSSELNVNALELDDSALYLCASSLGFKDQRPTEQYFGPGTRLTVT.